This T cell receptor (beta chain) comes out of a study of graft-versus-host responses after intestinal transplantation. Sequencing was performed with immunoSEQ multiplex PCR; in TCRdb, only in-frame clones are kept and a portion is missing. The sample lists tens of thousands of clones; approximately 90% were seen once. This clone was observed once. Its antigen is currently unknown. The CDR3 is 17 residues long. The V gene's germline CDR1 is SGHRS and CDR2 YFSETQ. The J segment lost 4 bases and the V segment lost 4 bases, leaving 16 bases of the junction unmatched. The sample consisted of unstimulated CD4+ T cells sorted from spleen or lymph node cells, taken before transplant. The source is a human donor who was the organ donor for an intestinal transplant. The rearrangement uses TRBV5-1 and TRBJ1-1; 7 bases are a match to TRBD1. In DNA, the CDR3 is TGCGCCAGCAGCGAGGGACAGAGCCCCGAAACCCCCACTGAAGCTTTCTTT. Translated, it gives CASSEGQSPETPTEAFF.